The clone carrying this T cell receptor beta chain was picked up many times. Its target is not known. The CDR3 is 14 amino acids. Deletions cut 6 bases from V and 1 base from J, with 12 bases between. The germline V gene encodes CDR1 MDHEN and CDR2 SYDVKM. If no ophthalmopathy appeared within 18 months of follow-up, hyperthyroidism was termed stable. A roughly 9.1 ml volume of fresh peripheral blood provided the PBMCs. The authors amplified TCR beta CDR3 regions, and they did so from RNA transcripts for repertoire sequencing. First-round RT-PCR relied on HTBI primers, and a second-round multiplex PCR came next. TCRdb passed the multiplex PCR reads through MiXCR, listing each CDR3 protein once. The table records 680,000 or so distinct CDR3 sequences, about 24% of them present only once. The data originate from a study of Graves' ophthalmopathy and Graves' hyperthyroidism. Study-level results: Appearing in blood as well were most expanded thyroid clonotypes above 0.001 frequency.

The sequence was collected from a woman in her late teens or twenties with stable Graves' hyperthyroidism. Some clones in this sample may be carry-over from other donors' samples. V is TRBV28 and J is TRBJ1-1, with a tentative D call TRBD1 (5 bases). Sequencing input: peripheral blood. The CDR3, as DNA: TGTGCCAGCAGCACCACCACAGGGAACACTGAAGCTTTCTTT. Encoded protein: CASSTTTGNTEAFF.